The following is a T cell receptor (beta chain) sequence with its context. Its specific antigen is unknown. Per-base qualities were not stored, and no clone one base away is much larger. Library preparation was by the immunoSEQ multiplex PCR assay. For the multiplex PCR, a mixture combining 60 forward primers for TCR Vbeta segments and 13 reverse primers for TCR Jbeta segments was used. The CDR3 region of rearranged TCR beta genes was amplified from genomic DNA by a multiplex PCR assay. The amplified TCR beta libraries were sequenced on the Illumina HiSeq System as 87-base-pair reads. Per the authors' processing: A later analysis tallied 75 million to 95 million unique TCR beta chains across the 650 to 750 repertoires, and around 10 million of those chains were shared by two or more donors. Raw reads were error-corrected and collapsed into unique sequences by a nearest-neighbor algorithm in which closely related sequences were merged to remove PCR and sequencing errors. Alignment of CDR3 sequences to IMGT reference sequences was used to assign V, D and J gene segments. For a sequence to be retained, a match of at least six nucleotides was required to both a V gene segment and a J gene segment. Rearrangements were called productive when the CDR3 lacked stop codons and stayed in frame with V and J; all others were non-productive. Following IMGT convention, CDR3 was defined as the stretch from the second conserved V-encoded cysteine to the conserved J-encoded phenylalanine. In an earlier analysis of 500 to 650 of the donors, sequences lacking an unambiguous match to a single V gene segment were excluded. An earlier analysis of 500 to 700 of the donors classified V segments as functional when productive rearrangements were above 56.7% and as segregating when the standard deviation between donors was above 5%. A statistical classification framework was built to diagnose cytomegalovirus status from the catalog of TCR beta chain sequences. In a later analysis, TCR nucleotide sequences were compared against IMGT/GENE-DB human TR gene sequences so that V and J genes could be assigned. In a later analysis, CDR3 sequences and most-parsimonious VDJ recombination scenarios were assigned using the TCRdist pipeline. A later analysis defined each TCR beta chain by its CDR3 amino acid sequence plus V-gene family, and excluded reads lacking a unique V-gene family. In a later analysis, approximately 640 highly shared, low-generation-probability nucleotide sequences were removed to address suspected cross-contamination and a sequencing artifact. For each public chain, a later analysis derived a clonal expansion index from normalized ranks of inferred template counts within each repertoire. Generation probabilities in a later analysis came from a VDJ recombination model fitted to out-of-frame rearrangements, and those results were checked against IGoR. Hypergeometric tests were used in a later analysis to score TCR-TCR, TCR-HLA and TCR-CMV co-occurrence, with a repertoire-size bias correction applied to the TCR pairs. False discovery rates were estimated in a later analysis by permuting HLA or CMV assignments 20 times. In a later analysis, co-occurring TCRs were grouped with DBSCAN, and TCRdist sequence similarity was added when clustering was performed within HLA-allele-positive subsets. For co-occurrence clustering, repertoires with fewer than 30,000 or more than 120,000 public chains were excluded, along with roughly 5 repertoires with anomalous nucleotide sharing. This immuneACCESS table, as held by TCRdb, lists in-frame sequences with V and J called but not all clones. Of the missing ones, under half trace to an unresolved V gene in checked studies; the others have no known cause. V and J calls and clone size are as listed in that table; D and trimming were resolved from the DNA. Present in this sample are 140,000 to 150,000 clones, about 82% of which were seen just once. The top ten clonotypes cover more than 3% of the sample.

This record comes from a study of cytomegalovirus exposure and HLA in healthy donors (TCRdb year 2017). With respect to the entire study: According to an earlier analysis of around 600 of the donors, about 180 million T cells yielded approximately 120 million unique TCR beta sequences and around 280 Gb of sequence data. Roughly 300 gigabases of sequencing data and around 80 million unique TCR sequences made up an early release that covered fewer than 650 HLA-typed donors. Of the roughly 390 genotyped donors, approximately 80% were placed in the genetic ancestry cluster associated with self-reported Caucasian donors. The study was designed to test whether signatures of past pathogen exposure could be identified by cataloging public T cell receptors. The study profiled the T cell repertoires of hundreds of subjects by immunosequencing and related them to cytomegalovirus serostatus. Besides the first cohort of about 730 subjects, a separate validation cohort made up of some 110 different subjects was used. High-throughput TCR immunosequencing, statistical association of individual TCRs with disease status, and machine learning were combined to predict cytomegalovirus infection status. In a later analysis, previously published TCR beta repertoires from 550 to 700 donors were re-analyzed and high-resolution HLA genotyping was added so that TCR occurrence patterns could be studied. In the later analysis, no new phenotypic data were used to find candidate immune exposures; instead, reliance was placed on TCR beta sequences and their occurrence across donors. An earlier analysis of 587 of the donors applied high-throughput TCR beta sequencing to assess whether each TCR beta V gene segment acted as functional or pseudogenic. Donor age, sex, ethnicity and CMV serostatus were collected together with the repertoire data. A later genetic analysis used genome-wide SNP genotypes for about three fifths of the 666 donors, treating that subset as a discovery cohort. Every repertoire in the discovery cohort had been generated on one and the same sequencing platform. HLA typing included class I and class II loci at four-digit resolution. The number of donors typed differed by locus, with about 629-630 for A, B, C, DRB1 and DQB1, around 520 for DQA1, 606 for DPA1, and some 470 for DPB1. Because of strong linkage in the cohort, five DR-DQ haplotypes were treated as single units for association and clustering. Among some 410 genotyped donors of the cohort, an average of approximately 240,000 unique TCR beta nucleotide sequences were sequenced per donor, roughly 20% of them non-productive.

The study at large found these results: The authors suggested that the approach could potentially be generalized to other disease states and immunological phenotypes. Correlated functional status among segregating V segments might be attributable to linkage disequilibrium, but an unknown experimental factor could not be ruled out. A cluster of highly shared sequence variants was judged likely to be a technical artifact of the sequencing pipeline. The classifier was reported to diagnose cytomegalovirus status with high specificity and sensitivity in both the original cohort and the validation cohort. This cohort had only TCR beta chains sequenced, and the lack of alpha or paired-chain data limited which features could be detected. According to a later analysis, most CMV-associated TCR beta chains appeared to be HLA-restricted, and the HLA associations seemed to be driven largely by CMV exposure. HLA typing was unavailable for some donors at each locus, so association tests used only the typed subset. For the cohort, immune exposure information was limited to CMV serostatus. In an earlier analysis of about 540 of the donors, most TCR beta V segments were observed in productive rearrangements about 87% or about 30% of the time, broadly matching IMGT annotations. In a later genetic analysis, a missense DCLRE1C variant was associated with V-gene and J-gene trimming of TCR beta chains, and the association was replicated in an independent cohort. The study listed approximately 150 TCR beta chains as associated with cytomegalovirus. Presence/absence analyses assumed roughly uniform sequencing depth across donors, an assumption that may not hold. Compared with the 666-donor mean, donors in an Asian-associated ancestry cluster had fewer N-insertions in productive TCRs, according to a later genetic analysis. Specific HLA alleles were associated with more than 15,000 TCR beta sequences at a false discovery rate of 0.05 in a later analysis. Some IMGT-functional V segments, including TRBV6-2 and TRBV6-3, could not be told apart with the 87-base-pair reads, so those segments were excluded. Fewer than 20 rarely observed V segments, including chromosome 9 orphons, were excluded from the earlier analysis of several hundred of the donors because counts were too low. Compared with equally common non-associated chains, HLA-associated TCR beta chains in a later analysis were more clonally expanded and had lower generation probabilities. A later analysis found that TCR association rates varied across HLA loci, with DRB1 alleles showing the most associated TCRs and HLA-C alleles the fewest. In vitro tests confirmed that a few of the cytomegalovirus-associated TCR beta chains recognize cytomegalovirus antigens. A later analysis reported that several top co-occurrence clusters appeared linked to parvovirus B19, influenza, CMV and Epstein-Barr virus. A further reported finding was that TCR beta sequences accurately predicted the HLA-A and HLA-B alleles for most subjects in the first cohort. Most TCR sequences were observed very rarely across donors, whereas some public TCRs were present in many individuals. Strong co-occurrence of HLA alleles, especially DR and DQ, made assigning TCR associations to individual alleles difficult.

CDR1 and CDR2 were assigned from the germline V gene (reference sequence) as LNHNV and YYDKDF. After removal of 3 bases from V and 4 bases from J, the junction retains 8 bases not matched to a gene. The CDR3, cysteine through phenylalanine, is 16 amino acids long. The kept DNA is CDR3 alone, 48 bases in frame from the first base. The cohort comprised 710 or so healthy bone marrow donors. Cohort members were all nominally healthy when sampled, although unrecorded immune exposures were likely present. The donor tested CMV seronegative and was one of the 352 seronegative cohort members. Each donor provided a peripheral blood sample, and peripheral blood mononuclear cells were used for TCR beta sequencing. Genomic DNA extraction from the blood cell samples was performed with the Qiagen DNeasy Blood Extraction Kit.

The sequenced material came from PBMCs. The source is a male donor in good health and CMV-seronegative. The V and J segments used are TRBV15 and TRBJ2-1; 8 junctional bases match TRBD2. The CDR3 region has the sequence CATSRGGGRRYNEQFF. The DNA sequence is as follows: TGTGCCACCAGCAGGGGGGGCGGGAGGAGGTACAATGAGCAGTTCTTC. With the portions outside the CDR3 filled from the reference TRBV15 and TRBJ2-1 genes, the complete variable region becomes DAMVIQNPRYQVTQFGKPVTLSCSQTLNHNVMYWYQQKSSQAPKLLFHYYDKDFNNEADTPDNFQSRRPNTSFCFLDIRSPGLGDTAMYLCATSRGGGRRYNEQFFGPGTRLTVL.